Shown below are 25 T cell receptor beta chains from a single sample sequenced in a study of T cell clonality in common variable immunodeficiency. Profiling relied on immunoSEQ multiplex PCR, and the TCRdb table lists in-frame clones only, not all of them. This sample shows about 26,000 clones and no singletons; 20% to 25% rests with the ten largest. The antigens for these receptors are not known. Broader study findings: Fewer deletions and N-nucleotide insertions were reportedly seen in common variable immunodeficiency TCR beta sequences.

The sequenced sample consisted of peripheral blood mononuclear cells. The source is a human donor with common variable immunodeficiency.

This clone was seen many times. Coverage ceases 3 residues before the CDR3 finishes, and the germline J gene fills in the end. V gene TRBV5-5 combines with J gene TRBJ2-1; no clear D. Trimming pared 4 bases from V and 5 bases from J, leaving 10 bases between. The CDR3 is 13 amino acids. Germline assignment: CDR1 SGHKS and CDR2 YYEKEE (reference sequence). CDR3 DNA, as far as it was read: TGTGCCAGCAGCCGAACACCGCACAATGAG. This codes for CASSRTPHNE. The full CDR3 protein reads CASSRTPHNEQFF.

In the case of this clone: The read terminates 3 residues ahead of where the CDR3 ends, so the germline J gene completes it. J is TRBJ1-6 and V is TRBV18, with D possibly TRBD1 on 6 matching bases. V lost 2 bases, J lost 10 bases, and 21 bases lay in between. The CDR3 covers 17 residues. CDR1 is KGHSH, CDR2 LQKENI, per germline. The CDR3 sequence is CASSPKNRDHGKSPLHF. The sequenced part of the CDR3 DNA is TGTGCCAGCTCACCAAAAAACAGGGATCATGGGAAGTCACCC.

This clone was picked up many times. The read ends 3 residues early relative to the CDR3; the germline J gene fills the gap. This chain links TRBV5-1 with TRBJ1-1; a possible D gene is TRBD1 (5 bases). V was shortened by 0 bases and J by 1 base, with 16 bases between the two germline ends. The germline gives CDR1 SGHRS, CDR2 YFSETQ. This CDR3 is built from 17 residues. The part of the CDR3 DNA that was read is TGCGCCAGCAGCTTGGGGTTTCAGACAGCCGAGAACACTGAA. Translating gives CASSLGFQTAENTE. From start to end, the CDR3 is CASSLGFQTAENTEAFF.

This clone was recorded many times. The CDR3 goes on 3 residues after the read ends, and that part is filled in from the germline J gene. V is TRBV5-4 and J is TRBJ2-4; 7 bases are a match to TRBD1. Germline values: CDR1 SGHNT, CDR2 YYREEE (reference sequence). This CDR3 is 15 amino acids long. V dropped 2 bases and J dropped 6; count of bases not matched to a gene: 8. This chain's CDR3 is CASSFPVQGRNIQYF. The CDR3 DNA, read in part, is TGTGCCAGCAGCTTTCCCGTACAGGGGAGAAACATT.

This clone was recorded at least ten times. With the read ending 3 residues before the CDR3 end, the germline J gene is used to fill in that end. The chain is built from TRBV15 and TRBJ2-1, with 7 bases that match TRBD1. V shed 1 base and J 0 bases; nucleotides not matched to a gene: 9. CDR1 is LNHNV, CDR2 YYDKDF, per germline (reference sequence). The CDR3 length is 18 residues. The sequenced CDR3 bases are TGTGCCACCAGCAGAGGTCTCGGACAGGCTTTCTCCTACAATGAG. This encodes CATSRGLGQAFSYNE. The full CDR3 protein is CATSRGLGQAFSYNEQFF.

This clone was detected many times. The read ends 3 residues early relative to the CDR3; the germline J gene fills the gap. The chain combines TRBV14 with TRBJ2-7; perhaps TRBD1 as D (7 bases). The CDR3 contains 13 residues. CDR1 is SGHDN, CDR2 FVKESK, per germline. Trimming took off 5 bases at V and 6 bases at J, with 14 bases between the two ends. The sequenced CDR3 bases are TGTGCCAGCAGCTCCTACAGGGGAGGCGAG. It yields the protein CASSSYRGGE. The full CDR3 protein reads CASSSYRGGEQYF.

Ten or more counts support this clone. Sequencing ends 3 residues short of the CDR3 end; the germline J gene provides the rest. V usage is TRBV2 and J usage is TRBJ2-1; the match to TRBD2 covers 8 bases. The ends lost 4 bases at V and 6 bases at J; junction bases unmatched: 8. Germline-derived CDR1 and CDR2 are SNHLY and FYNNEI. This CDR3 contains 15 residues. The CDR3 bases that were read are TGTGCCAGCAGTGTCGCGGGAGGCCGATTCAATGAG. Its protein is CASSVAGGRFNE. In full, the CDR3 is CASSVAGGRFNEQFF.

This clone was picked up a small number of times. The read terminates 3 residues before the CDR3 end, so the remaining end is supplied by the germline J gene. The chain carries TRBV11-1 and TRBJ1-1; 7 bases fit TRBD1. The ends lost 5 bases at V and 5 bases at J; junction bases unmatched: 8. Germline-derived CDR1 and CDR2 are SGHAT and FQDESV (reference sequence). The CDR3 loop spans 14 amino acids. The sequenced CDR3 bases are TGTGCCAGCAGCGTTAGACAGGGTGGAACTGAA. Translating gives CASSVRQGGTE. From start to end, the CDR3 is CASSVRQGGTEAFF.

This clone was counted ten times or more. The CDR3 loop is CASSIGQGLPYEQYF. CDR3 DNA, as far as it was read: TGCGCCAGCAGCATCGGACAGGGATTACCCTACGAG. The chain is built from TRBV5-1 and TRBJ2-7; 8 nucleotides line up with TRBD1. The sequence runs out 3 residues before the end of the CDR3; the remainder is reconstructed from the germline J gene. This CDR3 has 15 residues. Germline CDR1 SGHRS, CDR2 YFSETQ. V was clipped by 4 bases and J by 2 bases; unmatched bases: 8.

Turning to this clone: The read halts 3 residues ahead of the CDR3 end, with the missing end drawn from the germline J gene. This rearrangement joins TRBV7-3 to TRBJ2-1, with 8 bases lining up with TRBD2. Germline V lookup: CDR1 SGHTA, CDR2 FQGTGA. This CDR3 comprises 15 residues. J gave up 5 bases and V 5 bases, and 8 bases lay outside the gene matches. CDR3 DNA, as far as it was read: TGTGCCAGCAGCCCAAGGGCGGGAGGCAACAATGAG. This sequence encodes CASSPRAGGNNE. The CDR3, in full, reads CASSPRAGGNNEQFF.

This clone was recorded at least ten times. The read ends 3 residues early relative to the CDR3; the germline J gene fills the gap. The rearrangement uses TRBV3-1 (or the pseudogene TRBV3-2) and TRBJ2-3; no firm D call. CDR1 and CDR2 from the germline V gene are LGHDT and YNNKEL (reference sequence). The V and J ends lost 2 bases and 6 bases respectively, with 9 bases between them. This CDR3 contains 13 residues. The CDR3 sequence is CASSQMIADTQYF. The DNA read from the CDR3 is TGTGCCAGCAGCCAAATGATTGCGGATACG.

This clone was recorded many times. The CDR3 end is not reached by the read, which stops 3 residues before it; the germline J gene fills it in. The sample carries other DNA sequences with the same CDR3. V gene TRBV6-2 or TRBV6-3 combines with J gene TRBJ1-5; the match to TRBD1 covers 11 bases. CDR1 is MNHEY, CDR2 SVGEGT, per germline. The CDR3 is made up of 16 amino acids. V shed 7 bases and J 6 bases; nucleotides not matched to a gene: 11. The chain's CDR3 is CASTITAGQGVQPQHF. CDR3 bases read: TGTGCCAGCACCATTACGGCGGGACAGGGGGTTCAGCCC.

This clone was seen a handful of times. CDR3 bases read: TGTGCCAGCAGCTCGGTGACAGGGTCCCACGAG. Protein: CASSSVTGSHE. Given in full, the CDR3 is CASSSVTGSHEQYF. The rearrangement uses TRBV5-5 and TRBJ2-7, with 7 bases lining up with TRBD1. From the germline J gene comes the end of the CDR3, since the read stops 3 residues before it. The CDR3 extends over 14 amino acids. Germline CDR1 reads SGHKS; CDR2 reads YYEKEE (reference sequence). The junction had 8 bases not matched to a gene; V was cut back by 3 bases and J by 5 bases.

This clone came up many times. The observed sequence ends 3 residues before the CDR3 terminus, with the missing tail filled in from the germline J gene. The V call is TRBV6-2 or TRBV6-3, the J call TRBJ1-5; a weak D match, TRBD1 (5 bases). V lost 6 bases and J lost 5, with 11 bases in between. Germline CDR1 and CDR2: MNHEY and SVGEGT. This CDR3 contains 13 residues. The part of the CDR3 DNA that was read is TGTGCCAGCAGCCCTGACAGTTATCAGCCC. It specifies CASSPDSYQP. In full, the CDR3 is CASSPDSYQPQHF.

This clone was counted between two and nine times. The CDR3 end falls 3 residues outside the read, so it is completed with the germline J gene. The J gene is TRBJ2-3, the V gene TRBV5-1, with 8 bases matching TRBD1. The CDR3 totals 14 residues. Trimming cost V 5 bases and J 3 bases; bases outside gene matches: 5. The germline gives CDR1 SGHRS, CDR2 YFSETQ. The sequenced part of the CDR3 DNA is TGCGCCAGCAGAAAACAGGGGGGAACAGATACG. Amino acids: CASRKQGGTDT. The complete CDR3 sequence is CASRKQGGTDTQYF.

The table lists this clone with many counts. The sequenced fragment ends 3 residues before the CDR3 boundary, so the rest is inferred from the germline J gene. The chain links TRBV5-5 to TRBJ1-2, with 9 nucleotides matching TRBD1. Germline V gene lookup returns CDR1 SGHKS and CDR2 YYEKEE (reference sequence). Unmatched junction bases numbered 7, after V lost 3 bases and J lost 7 bases. The CDR3 is made up of 14 amino acids. The sequenced CDR3 bases are TGTGCCAGCAGCTCATCCGGGACAGGGCTTGGC. Protein sequence: CASSSSGTGLG. The CDR3 reads in full as CASSSSGTGLGYTF.

Points on this clone: The sequenced fragment ends 3 residues before the CDR3 boundary, so the rest is inferred from the germline J gene. This chain links TRBV19 with TRBJ2-7; 11 bases match TRBD2. V lost 8 bases, J lost 3 bases, and 3 bases stayed unmatched. Looked up from germline, CDR1 is LNHDA and CDR2 is SQIVND (reference sequence). The CDR3 covers 13 residues. This CDR3 reads CASGTSGDYEQYF. The CDR3 bases that were read are TGTGCCAGTGGGACTAGCGGAGACTACGAG.

Ten or more counts support this clone. The read ends 3 residues early relative to the CDR3; the germline J gene fills the gap. The chain is built from TRBV10-3 and TRBJ1-2; 9 bases match TRBD1. J was trimmed by 6 bases and V by 3 bases; bases with no gene match: 8. Germline lookup yields CDR1 ENHRY and CDR2 SYGVKD. This CDR3 region has 15 residues. The sequenced part of the CDR3 DNA is TGTGCCATCAGTGAACAGGGACAGGGACCTGATGGC. It encodes CAISEQGQGPDG. The CDR3, in full, reads CAISEQGQGPDGYTF.

Worth noting for this clone: Coverage ceases 3 residues before the CDR3 finishes, and the germline J gene fills in the end. The V and J genes are TRBV7-9 and TRBJ2-1; the D is unclear. The CDR3 runs to 11 residues. Germline CDR1 reads SEHNR; CDR2 reads FQNEAQ (reference sequence). V lost 7 bases to trimming and J lost 4 bases, with 5 bases between them. Here the CDR3 reads CASTTYNEQFF. CDR3 DNA, as far as it was read: TGTGCCAGCACCACATACAATGAG.

This clone was seen repeatedly, ten times or more. The read ends 3 residues before the CDR3 terminus; that terminus is restored from the germline J gene. The chain combines TRBV20-1 with TRBJ2-5; the D gene is possibly TRBD1 (6 bases). The CDR3 contains 13 residues. Germline values: CDR1 DFQATT, CDR2 SNEGSKA (reference sequence). Trimming took off 6 bases at V and 0 bases at J, with 11 bases between the two ends. The CDR3 DNA, read in part, is TGCAGTGCCCCCGGACAGTACCAAGAGACC. Translated, it gives CSAPGQYQET. The whole CDR3 region reads CSAPGQYQETQYF.

This clone was counted ten times or more. With the read ending 3 residues before the CDR3 end, the germline J gene is used to fill in that end. J is TRBJ2-5 and V is TRBV7-3; 7 bases agree with TRBD1. The ends lost 5 bases at V and 4 bases at J; junction bases unmatched: 4. There are 13 residues in the CDR3. Germline CDR1 is SGHTA and CDR2 is FQGTGA. CDR3 sequence reads: CASSMTGSETQYF. The part of the CDR3 DNA that was read is TGTGCCAGCAGCATGACAGGGTCAGAGACC.

This clone was recorded a few times. The read comes to an end 3 residues before the CDR3 does, leaving the germline J gene to fill in the end. The V call is TRBV5-1, the J call TRBJ1-6; D uncertain. Deletions cut 1 base from V and 1 base from J, with 3 bases between. Germline V CDR1 and CDR2: SGHRS, YFSETQ. The CDR3 is 14 residues long. CDR3 region: CASSLRSYNSPLHF. The part of the CDR3 DNA that was read is TGCGCCAGCAGCTTGCGGTCCTATAATTCACCC.

This clone was observed a few times. The read falls 3 residues short of the CDR3 end, and the missing part is taken from the germline J gene. The chain combines TRBV19 with TRBJ2-1; 12 nucleotides agree with TRBD2. Trimming took 6 bases from V and 2 from J; bases not matched to a gene: 2. Germline values: CDR1 LNHDA, CDR2 SQIVND (reference sequence). This CDR3 is 15 amino acids long. This CDR3 reads CASRTSGGAYNEQFF. Partial CDR3 DNA: TGTGCCAGTAGGACTAGCGGGGGTGCCTACAATGAG.

This clone was recorded at least ten times. The read ends 3 residues shy of where the CDR3 ends; the end is completed using the germline J gene. The chain employs TRBV7-6 and TRBJ2-1; D is perhaps TRBD1 (7 bases). Deletions cut 4 bases from V and 6 bases from J, with 25 bases between. CDR3 length equals 18 residues. CDR1 is SGHVS, CDR2 FNYEAQ, per germline. The covered CDR3 bases are TGTGCCAGCAGCTGGGCGAGTCGCGGGACAGTATTAGGCAATGAG. The encoded protein is CASSWASRGTVLGNE. The entire CDR3 is CASSWASRGTVLGNEQFF.

This clone was counted a few times. The CDR3 end falls 3 residues outside the read, so it is completed with the germline J gene. This chain uses TRBV2 with TRBJ2-2; D unclear. Germline CDR1 SNHLY, CDR2 FYNNEI. The CDR3 extends over 16 amino acids. Trimming left V 1 base short and J 1 base short, with 10 bases between. CDR3 loop: CASSEVMGLNTGELFF. The covered CDR3 bases are TGTGCCAGCAGTGAAGTAATGGGCTTGAACACCGGGGAG.